One TCR beta chain is described in this entry. One entry per CDR3 protein, called by TCRdb with MiXCR from the 5' RACE reads. Altogether approximately 300,000 distinct CDR3 sequences are present, 8% to 9.5% being singletons, with the ten largest covering roughly 6.4%. V shed 2 bases and J shed 4 bases, with 14 bases lying between them. Germline lookup yields CDR1 SNHLY and CDR2 FYNNEI. The CDR3 contains 15 residues. This specimen belongs to a study of identical twins. These data were also filed under a second study, of yellow fever vaccine responses in identical twins.

The V and J genes are TRBV2 and TRBJ1-2, with D unresolved. The sequenced sample consisted of CD8+ T cells sorted from blood. The clonotype was recovered from a woman aged 18-29 years in good health. Here the CDR3 reads CASSESGEEGYGYTF. CDR3 sequence (DNA): TGTGCCAGCAGTGAATCCGGGGAGGAGGGCTATGGCTACACCTTC.